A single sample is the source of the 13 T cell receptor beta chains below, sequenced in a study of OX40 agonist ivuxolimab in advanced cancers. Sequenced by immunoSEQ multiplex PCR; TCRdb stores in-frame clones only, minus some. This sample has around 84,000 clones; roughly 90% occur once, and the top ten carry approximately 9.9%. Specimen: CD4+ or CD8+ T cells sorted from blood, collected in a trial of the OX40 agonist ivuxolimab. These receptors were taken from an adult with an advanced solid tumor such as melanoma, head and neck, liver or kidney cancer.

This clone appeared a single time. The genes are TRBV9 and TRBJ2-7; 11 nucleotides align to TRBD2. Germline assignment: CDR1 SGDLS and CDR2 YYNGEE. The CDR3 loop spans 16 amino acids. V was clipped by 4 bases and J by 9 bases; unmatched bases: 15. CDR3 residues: CASSLSGGAYPTRQYF. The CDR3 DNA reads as TGTGCCAGCAGCCTTAGCGGGGGGGCTTACCCTACGAGGCAGTACTTC. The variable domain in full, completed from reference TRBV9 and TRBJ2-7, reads DSGVTQTPKHLITATGQRVTLRCSPRSGDLSVYWYQQSLDQGLQFLIQYYNGEERAKGNILERFSAQQFPDLHSELNLSSLELGDSALYFCASSLSGGAYPTRQYFGPGTRLTVT.

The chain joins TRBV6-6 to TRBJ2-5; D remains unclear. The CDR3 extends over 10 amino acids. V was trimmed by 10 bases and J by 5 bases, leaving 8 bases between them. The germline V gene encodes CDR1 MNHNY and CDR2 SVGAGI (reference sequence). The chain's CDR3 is CATLGETQYF. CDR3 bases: TGTGCCACCCTCGGTGAGACCCAGTACTTC.

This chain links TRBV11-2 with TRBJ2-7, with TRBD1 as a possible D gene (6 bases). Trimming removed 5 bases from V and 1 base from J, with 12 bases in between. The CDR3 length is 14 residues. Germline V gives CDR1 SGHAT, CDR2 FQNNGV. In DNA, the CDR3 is TGTGCCAGCAGCGGGAGAGGGGGTTCCTACGAGCAGTACTTC. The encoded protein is CASSGRGGSYEQYF.

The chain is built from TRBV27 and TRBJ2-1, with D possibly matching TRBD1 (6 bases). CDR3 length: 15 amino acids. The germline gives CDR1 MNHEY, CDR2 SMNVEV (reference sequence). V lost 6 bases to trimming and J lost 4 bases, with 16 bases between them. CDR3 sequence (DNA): TGTGCCAGCAGCCGTGGACAGATAAAGTACAATGAGCAGTTCTTC. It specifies CASSRGQIKYNEQFF.

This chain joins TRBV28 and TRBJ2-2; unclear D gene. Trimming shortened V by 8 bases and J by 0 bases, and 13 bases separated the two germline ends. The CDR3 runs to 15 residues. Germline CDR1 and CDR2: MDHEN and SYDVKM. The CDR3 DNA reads TGTGCCAGCGAAACGGAAACCGCGAACACCGGGGAGCTGTTTTTT. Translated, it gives CASETETANTGELFF.

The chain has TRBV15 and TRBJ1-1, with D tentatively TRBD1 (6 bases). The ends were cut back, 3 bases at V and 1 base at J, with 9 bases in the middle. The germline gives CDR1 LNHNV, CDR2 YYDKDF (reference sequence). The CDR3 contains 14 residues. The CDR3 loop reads CATSRWTENTEAFF. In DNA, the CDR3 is TGTGCCACCAGCAGGTGGACAGAGAACACTGAAGCTTTCTTT.

DNA of the CDR3: TGTGCCAGCTCTTCCGGGACAGGGAAAACAGATACGCAGTATTTT. Protein: CASSSGTGKTDTQYF. The V gene is TRBV18, the J gene TRBJ2-3, with 9 nucleotides matching TRBD1. The CDR3 runs 15 residues. Germline trimming cut 6 bases from V and 3 bases from J; bases unmatched to any gene: 7. Germline-derived CDR1 and CDR2 are KGHSH and LQKENI.

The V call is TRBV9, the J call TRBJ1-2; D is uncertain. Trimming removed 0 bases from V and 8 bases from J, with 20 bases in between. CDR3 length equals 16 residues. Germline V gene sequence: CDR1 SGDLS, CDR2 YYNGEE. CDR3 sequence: CASSVGQEDLSGGYTF. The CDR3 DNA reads TGTGCCAGCAGCGTAGGTCAGGAGGACCTTTCCGGGGGCTACACCTTC.

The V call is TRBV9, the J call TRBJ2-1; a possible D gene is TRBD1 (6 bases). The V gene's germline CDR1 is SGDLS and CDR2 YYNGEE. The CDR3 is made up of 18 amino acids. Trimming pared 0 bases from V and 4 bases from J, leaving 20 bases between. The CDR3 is CASSVEGGPIRGYNEQFF. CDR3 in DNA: TGTGCCAGCAGCGTAGAAGGGGGACCAATTCGTGGGTACAATGAGCAGTTCTTC. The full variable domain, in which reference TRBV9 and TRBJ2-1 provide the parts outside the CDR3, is DSGVTQTPKHLITATGQRVTLRCSPRSGDLSVYWYQQSLDQGLQFLIQYYNGEERAKGNILERFSAQQFPDLHSELNLSSLELGDSALYFCASSVEGGPIRGYNEQFFGPGTRLTVL.

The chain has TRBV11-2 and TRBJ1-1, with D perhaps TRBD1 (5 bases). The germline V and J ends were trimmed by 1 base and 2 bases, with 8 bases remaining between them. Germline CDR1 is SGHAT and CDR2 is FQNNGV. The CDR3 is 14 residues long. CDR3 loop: CASSLAGINTEAFF. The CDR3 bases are TGTGCCAGCAGCTTAGCAGGGATTAACACTGAAGCTTTCTTT.

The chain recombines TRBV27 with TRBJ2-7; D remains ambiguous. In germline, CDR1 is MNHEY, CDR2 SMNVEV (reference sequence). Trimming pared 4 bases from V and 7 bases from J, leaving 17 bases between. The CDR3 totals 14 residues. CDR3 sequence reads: CASSSPSGSEEQYF. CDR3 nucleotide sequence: TGTGCCAGCAGTTCACCGAGTGGGTCTGAGGAGCAGTACTTC.

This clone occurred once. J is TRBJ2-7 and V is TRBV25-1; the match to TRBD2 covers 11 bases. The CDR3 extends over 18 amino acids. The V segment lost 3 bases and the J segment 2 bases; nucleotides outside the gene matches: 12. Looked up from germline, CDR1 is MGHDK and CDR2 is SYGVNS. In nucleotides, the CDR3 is TGTGCCAGCAGTGATAGCCTAGCGGGGGGTAGTAGGACCTACGAGCAGTACTTC. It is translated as CASSDSLAGGSRTYEQYF.

The CDR3 region has the DNA TGTGCCAGCAGCCCCAGCGGGGGGGCTCTCGGGGAGCTGTTTTTT. Translation: CASSPSGGALGELFF. The V call is TRBV7-3, the J call TRBJ2-2; TRBD2 aligns across 10 bases. The CDR3 covers 15 residues. Germline CDR1 reads SGHTA; CDR2 reads FQGTGA. J gave up 7 bases and V 5 bases, and 7 bases lay outside the gene matches.